Listed here are 16 T cell receptor beta chains from one sample, sequenced in a study of blood T cell repertoires in COVID-19. Profiled with immunoSEQ multiplex PCR; TCRdb holds only in-frame clones, not every one. The sample has some 48,000 clones; approximately 89% are singletons. Sequenced: peripheral blood. Receptors originate from a woman aged 80 or over with acute or convalescent COVID-19.

The rearrangement links TRBV5-1 to TRBJ2-3; a possible D gene is TRBD2 (5 bases). This CDR3 region has 14 residues. CDR1 is SGHRS, CDR2 YFSETQ, per germline. V was trimmed by 4 bases and J by 2 bases, leaving 11 bases between them. CDR3 sequence (DNA): TGCGCCAGCAGCCTCATGACTACCACAGATACGCAGTATTTT. It translates to CASSLMTTTDTQYF.

V and J are TRBV19 and TRBJ1-5; perhaps TRBD1 as D (6 bases). Trimming pared 5 bases from V and 0 bases from J, leaving 11 bases between. Germline V lookup: CDR1 LNHDA, CDR2 SQIVND (reference sequence). The CDR3 length is 15 residues. CDR3 region: CASSLQGHSNQPQHF. The CDR3 coding sequence is TGTGCCAGTAGTTTACAGGGCCATAGCAATCAGCCCCAGCATTTT.

On this clone: A read error may account for a junction end that differs from germline. The V gene is TRBV6-1, the J gene TRBJ2-3, with 7 bases aligning to TRBD1. The CDR3 covers 15 residues. CDR1 is MNHNS, CDR2 SASEGT, per germline. The DNA of the CDR3 is TGTGCCAGCAGCGAAGGGACAGCCGCCAGCGATACGCAGTATTTT. As protein: CASSEGTAASDTQYF.

CDR3 region: CAIKQGRDQPQHF. The DNA of the CDR3 is TGTGCCATCAAACAGGGAAGGGATCAGCCCCAGCATTTT. The chain recombines TRBV10-3 with TRBJ1-5, with a weak D call TRBD1 (6 bases). V lost 7 bases and J 5 bases, leaving 12 bases between the germline ends. The germline V gene has CDR1 ENHRY and CDR2 SYGVKD. The CDR3 spans 13 residues.

The gene calls are TRBV6-5 and TRBJ2-1, with 10 bases that match TRBD2. V was clipped by 6 bases and J by 9 bases; unmatched bases: 2. The CDR3 runs to 12 residues. Germline lookup yields CDR1 MNHEY and CDR2 SVGAGI. In DNA form, the CDR3 reads TGTGCCAGCAGCGGACTAGCGGCTGAGCAGTTCTTC. Translation: CASSGLAAEQFF.

CDR3: CASSLGLDSDTQYF. The CDR3 DNA follows: TGTGCCAGCAGCTTAGGACTGGATTCAGATACGCAGTATTTT. V is TRBV11-2 and J is TRBJ2-3; D not certain. Trimming stripped 1 base from V and 4 bases from J, with 9 bases between. Germline V lookup: CDR1 SGHAT, CDR2 FQNNGV. The length of the CDR3 is 14 residues.

The chain couples TRBV19 to TRBJ2-5; D unclear. The CDR3 is made up of 13 amino acids. Germline values: CDR1 LNHDA, CDR2 SQIVND (reference sequence). The V end was cut by 4 bases, the J end by 2 bases, with 8 bases between. The CDR3 coding sequence is TGTGCCAGTAGTAACACAGAACAAGAGACCCAGTACTTC. Translating it yields CASSNTEQETQYF.

The rearrangement joins TRBV18 to TRBJ2-4; 7 bases fit TRBD1. CDR3 size: 15 residues. After removal of 6 bases from V and 6 bases from J, the junction contained 11 bases not matched to a gene. Germline CDR1 is KGHSH and CDR2 is LQKENI. The CDR3 DNA reads TGTGCCAGCTCCTCTCCCGGGACAGCTAGAAACATTCAGTACTTC. This sequence encodes CASSSPGTARNIQYF.

The chain uses TRBV3-1 (or the pseudogene TRBV3-2) and TRBJ1-1, with D perhaps TRBD1 (5 bases). Germline loops: CDR1 LGHDT, CDR2 YNNKEL (reference sequence). V gave up 2 bases and J gave up 1 base, with 8 bases separating them. This CDR3 spans 14 amino acids. CDR3 nucleotides: TGTGCCAGCAGCCAATGGGGCCGGAACACTGAAGCTTTCTTT. Residues: CASSQWGRNTEAFF.

V usage is TRBV4-1 and J usage is TRBJ1-5, with a weak D call TRBD1 (6 bases). CDR3 length: 14 residues. V was clipped by 1 base and J by 9 bases, with 13 bases between them. Germline V gene lookup returns CDR1 MGHRA and CDR2 YSYEKL. CDR3 amino acids: CASSQGQGSGPQHF. The CDR3 nucleotides read TGCGCCAGCAGCCAAGGTCAGGGGTCAGGGCCCCAGCATTTT.

This chain uses TRBV10-1 with TRBJ2-5; possible D gene TRBD1, 6 bases. Germline V gene data show CDR1 as WNHNN and CDR2 as SYGVQD (reference sequence). V lost 6 bases and J lost 1, with 18 bases in between. The CDR3 runs 16 residues. CDR3 protein: CASSNMLTGGQETQYF. CDR3 coding DNA: TGCGCCAGCAGCAATATGTTGACAGGAGGCCAAGAGACCCAGTACTTC.

The V call is TRBV25-1, the J call TRBJ1-4; tentatively, D is TRBD1 (5 bases). This CDR3 region has 15 residues. Deletions cut 4 bases from V and 10 bases from J, with 19 bases between. The germline gives CDR1 MGHDK, CDR2 SYGVNS. For the CDR3, the DNA is TGTGCCAGCAGTGGGGCCTCAGATTGGGGGGGAAAACTGTTTTTT. Protein: CASSGASDWGGKLFF.

This chain uses TRBV19 with TRBJ1-5; D not certain. The ends were cut back, 10 bases at V and 6 bases at J, with 16 bases in the middle. In germline, CDR1 is LNHDA, CDR2 SQIVND (reference sequence). The CDR3 has 13 residues. CDR3 sequence (DNA): TGTGCCACTATAGGAAGTCGAGGTCAGCCCCAGCATTTT. Protein sequence: CATIGSRGQPQHF.

The rearrangement joins TRBV5-1 to TRBJ1-1, with 8 positions matching TRBD1. The CDR3 spans 14 residues. Germline lookup yields CDR1 SGHRS and CDR2 YFSETQ. V trimming: 3 bases; J trimming: 5 bases; junction bases outside the gene matches: 6. CDR3 nucleotide sequence: TGCGCCAGCAGCTCGACAGGGGAGGGGACTGAAGCTTTCTTT. Its protein product is CASSSTGEGTEAFF.

This rearrangement joins TRBV4-1 to TRBJ2-1; 10 bases align to TRBD2. This CDR3 comprises 16 residues. J lost 9 bases, V lost 4 bases, and 12 bases had no gene match. Per the germline V gene, CDR1 is MGHRA and CDR2 is YSYEKL. The chain's CDR3 is CASSLSERGGPTEQFF. The CDR3, as DNA: TGCGCCAGCAGCCTTTCTGAGCGGGGGGGCCCAACTGAGCAGTTCTTC.

With respect to this clone: Other DNA sequences in this sample translate to the same CDR3. The chain combines TRBV5-1 with TRBJ1-2; the match to TRBD1 covers 7 bases. The CDR3 loop spans 14 amino acids. The V gene's germline CDR1 is SGHRS and CDR2 YFSETQ. With 0 bases clipped from V and 4 bases from J, the junction kept 3 bases outside the gene matches. The CDR3 DNA reads TGCGCCAGCAGCTTGGGACAGGGCGGCTATGGCTACACCTTC. Translating gives CASSLGQGGYGYTF.